This T cell receptor (beta chain) was sequenced for a study of blood T cell repertoires in COVID-19. About the study: Samples representing acute and convalescent COVID-19 were sourced from the United States, Italy and Spain. Sample material is recorded as cDNA or gDNA derived from T cells, B-cell-depleted T cells, or PBMCs.

This clone was counted a single time. Authors' methods: Reference gene primer amplification in the assay estimated nucleated cell counts. Using immunoSEQ multiplex PCR, the repertoire was profiled, and TCRdb retains in-frame clones only, with some absent. The V and J calls and clone size come from that table; D and trimming were worked out from the DNA. This table holds some 100,000 clones, roughly 90% found once. The TCR sequence derives from a man aged 65 to 79 with acute or convalescent COVID-19. The sequenced sample was peripheral blood.

The CDR3 DNA reads TGCAGCGTTGGACTAGCAGCCCACAATGAGCAGTTCTTC. It translates to CSVGLAAHNEQFF. This chain uses TRBV29-1 with TRBJ2-1; 7 bases map to TRBD2. This CDR3 region has 13 residues. J gave up 5 bases and V 4 bases, and 5 bases lay outside the gene matches. Germline V lookup: CDR1 SQVTM, CDR2 ANQGSEA.